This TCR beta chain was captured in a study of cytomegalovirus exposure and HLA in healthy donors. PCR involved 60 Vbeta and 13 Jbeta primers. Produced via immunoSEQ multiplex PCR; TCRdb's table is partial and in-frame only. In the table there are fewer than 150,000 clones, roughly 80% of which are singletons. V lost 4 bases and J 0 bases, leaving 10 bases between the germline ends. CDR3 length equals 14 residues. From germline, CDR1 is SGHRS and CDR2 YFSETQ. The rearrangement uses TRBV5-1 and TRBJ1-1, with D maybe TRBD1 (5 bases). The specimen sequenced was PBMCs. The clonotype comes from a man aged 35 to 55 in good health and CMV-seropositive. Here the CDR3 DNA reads TGCGCCAGCAGCGCGGGACTTATGAACACTGAAGCTTTCTTT. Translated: CASSAGLMNTEAFF.